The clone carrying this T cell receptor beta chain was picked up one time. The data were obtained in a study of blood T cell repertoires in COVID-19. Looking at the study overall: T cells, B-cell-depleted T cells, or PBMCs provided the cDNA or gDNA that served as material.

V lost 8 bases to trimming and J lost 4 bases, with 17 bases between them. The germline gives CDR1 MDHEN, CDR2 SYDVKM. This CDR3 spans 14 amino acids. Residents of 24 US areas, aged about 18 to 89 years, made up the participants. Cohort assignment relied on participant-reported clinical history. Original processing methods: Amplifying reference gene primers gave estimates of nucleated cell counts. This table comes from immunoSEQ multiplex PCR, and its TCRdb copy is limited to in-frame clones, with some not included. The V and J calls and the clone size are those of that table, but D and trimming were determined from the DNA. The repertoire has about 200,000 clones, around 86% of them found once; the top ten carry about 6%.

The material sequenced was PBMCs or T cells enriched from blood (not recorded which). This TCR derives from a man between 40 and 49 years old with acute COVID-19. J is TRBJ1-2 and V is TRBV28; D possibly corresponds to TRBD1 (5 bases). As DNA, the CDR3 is TGTGCCAGCGTCACCCCGGACGGGGGCTATGGCTACACCTTC. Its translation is CASVTPDGGYGYTF.